The sequence of this TCR beta chain was determined in a study of cytomegalovirus exposure and HLA in healthy donors. On this clone: Its antigen is currently unknown.

Study results and caveats: As a later analysis revealed, the rate of TCR association differed by HLA locus, with DRB1 most and HLA-C fewest.

With V trimmed by 7 bases and J by 6 bases, 16 bases remained unmatched. The germline CDR1 and CDR2 sequences are GTSNPN and SVGIG (reference sequence). There are 15 residues in the CDR3. Vbeta (60) and Jbeta (13) primers were used in the PCR. Assay: immunoSEQ multiplex PCR; the TCRdb copy retains only in-frame clones and omits some. The profile shows 100,000 or so clones, more than 80% of them singletons. The V and J genes are TRBV30 and TRBJ1-2; TRBD1 matches 8 bases. The specimen sequenced was PBMCs. The sequence was obtained from a man aged 30 to 45 in good health and CMV-seronegative. The CDR3 is CALYRGGMGLNGYTF. CDR3 nucleotide sequence: TGTGCCTTATACAGGGGGGGAATGGGCTTAAATGGCTACACCTTC.